This T cell receptor beta chain derives from a study of blood T cell repertoires in COVID-19. Study-level background: T cells, B-cell-depleted T cells, or PBMCs provided the cDNA or gDNA that served as material.

Under the authors' procedure: Amplified reference gene primers provided the basis for estimating nucleated cell counts. Libraries were prepared by immunoSEQ multiplex PCR; TCRdb keeps only in-frame clonotypes and omits some of them. V and J calls plus clone size are reproduced from that table; the DNA served to infer D and trimming. This sample yields approximately 150,000 clones, of which about 83% are seen a single time; approximately 9% belongs to the top ten. Germline V gives CDR1 SGHTA, CDR2 FQGTGA. The V end lost 5 bases, the J end lost 4 bases, and 13 bases lay between the germline ends. This CDR3 is 14 amino acids long.

Sequencing was carried out using peripheral blood. The gene calls are TRBV7-3 and TRBJ2-3, with D perhaps TRBD1 (5 bases). The receptor was isolated from a woman between 50 and 59 years old with active or convalescent COVID-19. CDR3 nucleotide sequence: TGTGCCAGCAGCCCGCGACAGTTTTCAGATACGCAGTATTTT. The encoded protein is CASSPRQFSDTQYF.